The 23 T cell receptor beta chains listed next were all sequenced from one sample in a study of vaccination and CD4 T cells after COVID-19 (dated by TCRdb to about 2022). Libraries were prepared through PCR. TCRdb lists the instrument as Illumina iSeq 100. At the Johns Hopkins FTIC core, DNA from the cultured CD4+ T cells underwent TCR sequencing with the Oncomine TCR Beta short-read assay. The public reads were reprocessed in TCRdb via fastp at Q25 and MiXCR, keeping in-frame beta chains. Rows matching on CDR3 protein sequence are summarized as one entry with the most common DNA and genes. The sample has about 10,000 distinct CDR3 sequences on record, under 50% of them singletons. The ten largest clones capture approximately 28% of the sample. Per the publication, the treatment or condition label means: 10-day PBMC culture with coronavirus spike peptide pools or control peptides (ViraFEST assay).

Their specific antigens are unknown. Sequenced material: CD4+ T cells from blood, cultured in vitro. These receptors were obtained from a human donor who had recovered from COVID-19.

The CDR3 sequence: CASCRDRGNSGRFFHTGELFF. The CDR3, as DNA: TGTGCCAGTTGCAGGGACAGGGGAAATAGCGGGAGATTTTTTCACACCGGGGAGCTGTTTTTT. The J gene is TRBJ2-2, the V gene TRBV21-1; the D call of TRBD1 is as the table states it, not checked on the DNA. TRBV21-1 is classified as a pseudogene. This CDR3 is 21 amino acids long.

This chain joins TRBV29-1 and TRBJ1-1; 7 nucleotides match TRBD1. V trimming: 0 bases; J trimming: 12 bases; junction bases outside the gene matches: 4. The germline gives CDR1 SQVTM, CDR2 ANQGSEA. The CDR3 length is 11 residues. The CDR3 reads CSVEEKTGTFF. The CDR3 nucleotides are TGCAGCGTTGAAGAGAAGACAGGGACTTTCTTT. Full variable domain (remainder filled in from reference TRBV29-1 and TRBJ1-1): SAVISQKPSRDICQRGTSLTIQCQVDSQVTMMFWYRQQPGQSLTLIATANQGSEATYESGFVIDKFPISRPNLTFSTLTVSNMSPEDSSIYLCSVEEKTGTFFGQGTRLTVV.

V and J are TRBV19 and TRBJ2-4, with 7 positions matching TRBD1. Per the germline V gene, CDR1 is LNHDA and CDR2 is SQIVND (reference sequence). The CDR3 sequence is 16 residues long. The V gene end was trimmed by 5 bases and the J gene end by 6 bases; junction bases not matched to a gene: 13. The CDR3 is CASSAATGQQLNIQYF. The CDR3 nucleotides read TGTGCCAGTAGTGCAGCTACGGGACAGCAGCTAAACATTCAGTACTTC.

Only a few counts were recorded for this clonotype. The V and J genes are TRBV6-1 and TRBJ1-6, with TRBD1 as a possible D gene (5 bases). V was trimmed by 8 bases and J by 12 bases, leaving 20 bases between them. Per germline, CDR1 MNHNS and CDR2 SASEGT. There are 14 residues in the CDR3. The CDR3 DNA sequence: TGTGCCAGCCGGGACGATGAGGTGACAAGACCCCTCCACTTT. It translates to CASRDDEVTRPLHF.

The rearrangement links TRBV7-9 to TRBJ1-2; 10 bases map to TRBD1. The V segment lost 9 bases and the J segment 3 bases; nucleotides outside the gene matches: 16. Germline V gene lookup returns CDR1 SEHNR and CDR2 FQNEAQ (reference sequence). The CDR3 covers 17 residues. CDR3 region: CASGKPAPGQGDYGYTF. The CDR3 DNA follows: TGTGCCAGTGGTAAGCCCGCCCCCGGACAGGGGGACTATGGCTACACCTTC.

The chain combines TRBV15 with TRBJ1-2; D uncertain. This CDR3 is built from 13 residues. Trimming took 1 base from V and 4 from J, leaving 7 bases between them. Germline V CDR1 and CDR2: LNHNV, YYDKDF (reference sequence). CDR3 sequence reads: CATSRGGLYGYTF. For the CDR3, the DNA is TGTGCCACCAGCAGAGGCGGTCTCTATGGCTACACCTTC.

The CDR3 protein is CASSLRTSLSYQETQYF. In nucleotides, the CDR3 is TGTGCCAGCAGTTTGAGGACTAGCCTCTCCTACCAAGAGACCCAGTACTTC. This chain connects TRBV27 to TRBJ2-5, with 8 bases identical to TRBD2. CDR1 and CDR2 from the germline V gene are MNHEY and SMNVEV (reference sequence). J lost 0 bases, V lost 3 bases, and 9 bases had no gene match. CDR3 length equals 17 residues.

The chain is built from TRBV20-1 and TRBJ2-3; 7 bases line up with TRBD1. This CDR3 has 16 amino acids. V trimming: 3 bases; J trimming: 5 bases; junction bases outside the gene matches: 14. Germline CDR1 and CDR2: DFQATT and SNEGSKA (reference sequence). The CDR3 DNA follows: TGCAGTGCTAGTGATCCCTCCGGGACAGTCGGAGATACGCAGTATTTT. It yields the protein CSASDPSGTVGDTQYF.

A few counts support this clonotype. The chain recombines TRBV7-9 with TRBJ2-1; the D gene is possibly TRBD1 (5 bases). Per the germline V gene, CDR1 is SEHNR and CDR2 is FQNEAQ (reference sequence). The CDR3 sequence is 18 residues long. Trimming pared 4 bases from V and 4 bases from J, leaving 23 bases between. CDR3 sequence: CASSSPGPLPSRYNEQFF. The CDR3 DNA reads as TGTGCCAGCAGCTCTCCAGGGCCTCTCCCCTCTCGATACAATGAGCAGTTCTTC.

This chain uses TRBV7-2 with TRBJ2-6; no clear D. V lost 6 bases and J lost 0, with 18 bases in between. Germline CDR1 SGHTA, CDR2 FQGNSA. CDR3 length: 18 amino acids. The CDR3 loop is CASSSRSRRNSGANVLTF. Written as DNA, the CDR3 is TGTGCCAGCAGTTCTAGATCTAGACGGAACTCTGGGGCCAACGTCCTGACTTTC. The full variable domain, its missing parts supplied by reference TRBV7-2 and TRBJ2-6, is GAGVSQSPSNKVTEKGKDVELRCDPISGHTALYWYRQSLGQGLEFLIYFQGNSAPDKSGLPSDRFSAERTGGSVSTLTIQRTQQEDSAVYLCASSSRSRRNSGANVLTFGAGSRLTVL.

With regard to this clonotype: One end of the junction does not line up with germline, which may come from a read error. The rearrangement uses TRBV6-5 and TRBJ1-6; TRBD1 matches 7 bases. In germline, CDR1 is MNHEY, CDR2 SVGAGI. This CDR3 is 15 amino acids long. CDR3 bases: TGTGCCACCAGTTCGACAGGGTTCAATAATTCACCCCTCCACTTT. Protein sequence: CATSSTGFNNSPLHF.

The chain uses TRBV6-2 or TRBV6-3 and TRBJ2-1, with 7 bases identical to TRBD2. J gave up 1 base and V 5 bases, and 8 bases lay outside the gene matches. The CDR3 consists of 16 residues. Germline lookup yields CDR1 MNHEY and CDR2 SVGEGT. CDR3 bases: TGTGCCAGCAGTGACCGTAGCGGGTCGTCCTACAATGAGCAGTTCTTC. Its translation is CASSDRSGSSYNEQFF.

The chain links TRBV11-1 to TRBJ2-1, with 12 nucleotides matching TRBD2. There are 17 residues in the CDR3. V was clipped by 6 bases and J by 4 bases; unmatched bases: 10. Germline V gene sequence: CDR1 SGHAT, CDR2 FQDESV (reference sequence). CDR3 nucleotides: TGTGCCAGCAGACTGCTAGCGGGAGGGCGGGGATACAATGAGCAGTTCTTC. This codes for CASRLLAGGRGYNEQFF.

The chain has TRBV20-1 and TRBJ2-3, with D possibly called TRBD1 or TRBD2 (5 bases each). Germline V CDR1 and CDR2: DFQATT, SNEGSKA (reference sequence). The CDR3 has 17 residues. The V gene lost 0 bases and the J gene lost 2 bases, with 18 bases spanning the gap. CDR3 region: CSARDLGWGNSTDTQYF. CDR3 in DNA: TGCAGTGCTAGAGATCTGGGGTGGGGGAACTCCACAGATACGCAGTATTTT.

This clonotype occurred a few times. The chain has TRBV12-3 or TRBV12-4 and TRBJ2-7, with D perhaps matching TRBD2 (6 bases). Deletions cut 3 bases from V and 5 bases from J, with 14 bases between. The CDR3 contains 14 residues. As DNA, the CDR3 is TGTGCCAGCAGTTTCGCAGGCCGGAGGGACGAGCAGTACTTC. It yields the protein CASSFAGRRDEQYF.

CDR3 region: CASSLQQGAGETQYF. The CDR3 bases are TGTGCCAGCAGCTTACAGCAGGGGGCTGGAGAGACCCAGTACTTC. The chain carries TRBV7-9 and TRBJ2-5; 8 positions match TRBD1. The CDR3 covers 15 residues. Germline assignment: CDR1 SEHNR and CDR2 FQNEAQ (reference sequence). V dropped 2 bases and J dropped 4; count of bases not matched to a gene: 6.

This clonotype was seen a handful of times. The chain carries TRBV4-2 and TRBJ1-1; D is undetermined. The CDR3 extends over 14 amino acids. Germline-derived CDR1 and CDR2 are LGHNA and YNFKEQ. Trimming shortened V by 1 base and J by 7 bases, and 13 bases separated the two germline ends. DNA for the CDR3: TGTGCCAGCAGCCAAGTGAGGAGGGAGGGTGAAGCTTTCTTT. Encoded protein: CASSQVRREGEAFF.

This clonotype was counted between two and nine times. The rearrangement joins TRBV7-9 to TRBJ1-1; TRBD1 aligns across 9 bases. Germline loops: CDR1 SEHNR, CDR2 FQNEAQ (reference sequence). This CDR3 has 15 amino acids. Trimming at V came to 2 bases and at J to 4 bases, leaving 5 bases not matched to a gene. The CDR3 bases are TGTGCCAGCAGCTTATCGGACAGGGGTGGCACTGAAGCTTTCTTT. Protein sequence: CASSLSDRGGTEAFF.

This chain joins TRBV5-4 and TRBJ1-3; D is possibly TRBD1 (5 bases). The CDR3 sequence is 14 residues long. V was trimmed by 2 bases and J by 2 bases, leaving 8 bases between them. Germline V gene data show CDR1 as SGHNT and CDR2 as YYREEE (reference sequence). The CDR3 sequence is CASSFGRAGNTIYF. Here the CDR3 DNA reads TGTGCCAGCAGCTTCGGCAGGGCTGGAAACACCATATATTTT.

The chain joins TRBV5-1 to TRBJ2-7, with D tentatively TRBD2 (5 bases). The CDR3 has 16 amino acids. V gave up 4 bases and J gave up 5 bases, with 22 bases separating them. CDR1 and CDR2 from the germline V gene are SGHRS and YFSETQ. CDR3: CASSPLPGSPTNEQYF. CDR3 DNA sequence: TGCGCCAGCAGCCCATTACCGGGAAGCCCCACTAACGAGCAGTACTTC. Using reference TRBV5-1 and TRBJ2-7 for the parts outside the CDR3, the full variable domain is KAGVTQTPRYLIKTRGQQVTLSCSPISGHRSVSWYQQTPGQGLQFLFEYFSETQRNKGNFPGRFSGRQFSNSRSEMNVSTLELGDSALYLCASSPLPGSPTNEQYFGPGTRLTVT.

The V and J genes are TRBV11-2 and TRBJ1-2; 7 bases agree with TRBD1. V gave up 8 bases and J gave up 4 bases; unmatched junction bases: 7. CDR1 and CDR2 from the germline V gene are SGHAT and FQNNGV. The CDR3 sequence is 13 residues long. CDR3: CASSQGGSYGYTF. The CDR3 DNA reads TGTGCCAGCTCCCAAGGGGGCAGCTATGGCTACACCTTC.

The genes are TRBV11-2 and TRBJ1-2; no clear D. Per the germline V gene, CDR1 is SGHAT and CDR2 is FQNNGV. CDR3 length equals 12 residues. Between the trimmed V and J ends, which lost 5 bases and 5 bases, there was a span of 9 bases. CDR3 DNA: TGTGCCAGCAGCACGGGAAAATATGGCTACACCTTC. Translation gives CASSTGKYGYTF.

The chain uses TRBV19 and TRBJ2-6; D is possibly TRBD2 (5 bases). Germline V gene lookup returns CDR1 LNHDA and CDR2 SQIVND (reference sequence). This CDR3 has 19 residues. V shed 5 bases and J shed 0 bases, with 20 bases lying between them. The CDR3 DNA reads as TGTGCCAGTAGTTTCCCCTTCGGGGTGGTCGTCTCTGGGGCCAACGTCCTGACTTTC. It yields the protein CASSFPFGVVVSGANVLTF.